This T cell receptor (beta chain) was recovered during a study of cytomegalovirus exposure and HLA in healthy donors. A single count supports this clone. Its antigen is not identified. There are 14 residues in the CDR3. The ends lost 6 bases at V and 4 bases at J; junction bases unmatched: 6. Per germline, CDR1 MNHEY and CDR2 SMNVEV (reference sequence). The protocol was immunoSEQ multiplex PCR, while the TCRdb copy is restricted to in-frame clones and leaves out a portion. The sample has tens of thousands of clones; approximately 96% are singletons. Study observations and caveats: Three chains linked to CMV were shown in vitro to be specific for CMV antigens. A list of about 160 TCR beta chains associated with cytomegalovirus was given.

The TCR originated in a young man in good health and CMV-seronegative. J is TRBJ2-7 and V is TRBV27, with 10 bases aligning to TRBD1. The material sequenced was PBMCs. The CDR3 loop is CASRVTGGGYEQYF. Here the CDR3 DNA reads TGTGCCAGCAGGGTGACAGGGGGCGGGTACGAGCAGTACTTC.